This T cell receptor (beta chain) was identified during a study of human T cells and chemical hapten exposure. TCRdb redid the calling of the RACE reads with MiXCR, one entry per CDR3 protein. The sample contains 70,000 or so distinct CDR3 sequences, around 10% of which appear only once. Noted time point: patch test 3, about 24 weeks after DPC sensitization. Described treatment: therapeutic diphenylcyclopropenone sensitization with weekly scalp DPC. Between the trimmed V and J ends, which lost 1 base and 5 bases, there was a span of 12 bases. The CDR3 is made up of 15 amino acids. Germline V gene data show CDR1 as SGHAT and CDR2 as FQNNGV.

The rearrangement links TRBV11-2 to TRBJ2-1; D is perhaps TRBD2 (6 bases). This clonotype originated in a woman aged 45-60 years with alopecia areata. Some clones in this sample may be carry-over from other donors' samples. This specimen was whole blood, taken in connection with sensitization to the hapten diphenylcyclopropenone (DPC). CDR3 DNA sequence: TGTGCCAGCAGCTTAGGATCGGGGAGGAACAATGAGCAGTTCTTC. Encoded protein: CASSLGSGRNNEQFF.